This entry describes one T cell receptor (beta chain). The antigen remains undetermined. The data belong to a study of PD-1 blockade in classical Hodgkin lymphoma. Clones were read by immunoSEQ multiplex PCR, and TCRdb kept only the in-frame ones, dropping some. Of over 80,000 clones in the sample, around 78% were seen once. Time point given: cycle 4 day 1 (C4D1), after 6 weeks of nivolumab. Patients all relapsed after autologous stem cell transplantation, and there was variation in brentuximab vedotin exposure. Patients showed best responses of complete response, partial response or progressive disease. Study-level points and caveats: Baseline TCR diversity was reportedly lower in newly diagnosed patients than healthy donors.

The ends lost 0 bases at V and 4 bases at J; junction bases unmatched: 2. The CDR3 consists of 15 residues. Germline values: CDR1 SGDLS, CDR2 YYNGEE. This specimen was peripheral blood mononuclear cells (PBMCs), taken before the fourth cycle of nivolumab. The chain carries TRBV9 and TRBJ2-2, with 8 bases that match TRBD1. The receptor comes from a human donor with classical Hodgkin lymphoma. CDR3: CASSVAGQVTGELFF. CDR3 nucleotide sequence: TGTGCCAGCAGCGTAGCGGGACAGGTCACCGGGGAGCTGTTTTTT.